The 20 T cell receptor beta chains given below trace back to one sample, sequenced in a study of identical twins. TCRdb called the 5' RACE reads again in MiXCR, with one record for every CDR3 protein. The sample contains 220,000 or so distinct CDR3 sequences, 5.5% to 7% of which appear only once. These data were also filed under a second study, of yellow fever vaccine responses in identical twins.

The specimen was memory (CD45RO+) T cells sorted from blood. These receptors were taken from a woman aged 18-29 years in good health.

The chain employs TRBV18 and TRBJ2-3; D call uncertain. This CDR3 is built from 13 residues. Germline V lookup: CDR1 KGHSH, CDR2 LQKENI. Trimming cost V 0 bases and J 2 bases, with 3 bases left between them. This CDR3 reads CASSPPITDTQYF. CDR3 nucleotides: TGTGCCAGCTCACCACCGATCACAGATACGCAGTATTTT.

The genes are TRBV6-6 and TRBJ2-6; D call uncertain. Germline CDR1 reads MNHNY; CDR2 reads SVGAGI (reference sequence). This CDR3 is 17 amino acids long. The V end was cut by 2 bases, the J end by 1 base, with 12 bases between. CDR3 region: CASSYRETASGANVLTF. The CDR3 nucleotides are TGTGCCAGCAGTTACAGGGAAACGGCGTCTGGGGCCAACGTCCTGACTTTC.

This clonotype was observed at least ten times. V is TRBV2 and J is TRBJ2-7; 13 bases are a match to TRBD2. V gave up 8 bases and J gave up 3 bases; unmatched junction bases: 7. Germline V gene data show CDR1 as SNHLY and CDR2 as FYNNEI. The CDR3 spans 15 residues. CDR3 DNA: TGTGCCAGCCAGGTCTGGACTAGCGGGGGCTACGAGCAGTACTTC. Translating gives CASQVWTSGGYEQYF. Variable domain in full (rest from reference TRBV2 and TRBJ2-7): EPEVTQTPSHQVTQMGQEVILRCVPISNHLYFYWYRQILGQKVEFLVSFYNNEISEKSEIFDDQFSVERPDGSNFTLKIRSTKLEDSAMYFCASQVWTSGGYEQYFGPGTRLTVT.

The chain carries TRBV4-1 and TRBJ2-5, with 7 bases that match TRBD2. Looked up from germline, CDR1 is MGHRA and CDR2 is YSYEKL. V gave up 4 bases and J gave up 5 bases; unmatched junction bases: 10. The CDR3 runs to 15 residues. The CDR3 region has the DNA TGCGCCAGCAGCCCCCGGGGAGGGGAGGTGGAGACCCAGTACTTC. Its protein product is CASSPRGGEVETQYF.

The J gene is TRBJ2-3, the V gene TRBV6-1, with 10 bases identical to TRBD2. The CDR3 is made up of 17 amino acids. With V trimmed by 6 bases and J by 3 bases, 12 bases remained unmatched. The germline CDR1 and CDR2 sequences are MNHNS and SASEGT. In nucleotides, the CDR3 is TGTGCCAGCAGACAACTAGCGGGGCTTTTCGGGACAGATACGCAGTATTTT. Encoded protein: CASRQLAGLFGTDTQYF.

The rearrangement uses TRBV7-9 and TRBJ2-3; 7 bases match TRBD1. J was trimmed by 10 bases and V by 4 bases; bases with no gene match: 5. The CDR3 runs 12 residues. Germline CDR1 reads SEHNR; CDR2 reads FQNEAQ (reference sequence). CDR3 nucleotide sequence: TGTGCCAGCAGCTCGCAGGGGGATGCGCAGTATTTT. This codes for CASSSQGDAQYF.

This clonotype has a count of ten or more. The chain's CDR3 is CASSERYTGGLMNEQFF. The CDR3 nucleotides read TGTGCCAGCAGTGAAAGATACACGGGAGGGCTTATGAATGAGCAGTTCTTC. V usage is TRBV25-1 and J usage is TRBJ2-1, with 8 bases aligning to TRBD2. CDR1 is MGHDK and CDR2 is SYGVNS in the germline V gene. The CDR3 has 17 residues. The V and J ends lost 2 bases and 7 bases, in that order; junction bases with no gene match: 13.

V gene TRBV7-2 combines with J gene TRBJ2-3; TRBD2 agrees at 15 bases. The CDR3 is made up of 16 amino acids. CDR1 is SGHTA and CDR2 is FQGNSA in the germline V gene. With 6 bases clipped from V and 3 bases from J, the junction kept 4 bases outside the gene matches. The CDR3 reads CASRWTSGGATDTQYF. DNA of the CDR3: TGTGCCAGCAGATGGACTAGCGGGGGGGCTACAGATACGCAGTATTTT.

There are a few counts of this clonotype. This rearrangement joins TRBV6-1 to TRBJ1-6; D unresolved. The CDR3 contains 15 residues. The V and J ends lost 7 bases and 3 bases respectively, with 13 bases between them. From germline, CDR1 is MNHNS and CDR2 SASEGT. DNA for the CDR3: TGTGCCAGCACCTTAACAAACAACTATAATTCACCCCTCCACTTT. Its translation: CASTLTNNYNSPLHF.

The J gene is TRBJ2-7, the V gene TRBV10-2; D not certain. V lost 2 bases to trimming and J lost 3 bases, with 11 bases between them. Germline values: CDR1 WSHSY, CDR2 SAAADI. CDR3 length: 14 residues. The CDR3 loop reads CASSEHVAYYEQYV. The CDR3 DNA sequence: TGCGCCAGCAGTGAGCACGTAGCATACTACGAGCAGTACGTC.

The rearrangement uses TRBV20-1 and TRBJ1-1; no firm D call. The CDR3 is made up of 11 amino acids. The germline V gene has CDR1 DFQATT and CDR2 SNEGSKA (reference sequence). Trimming took off 4 bases at V and 2 bases at J, with 5 bases between the two ends. The CDR3 DNA sequence: TGCAGTGCTAACGCAAACACTGAAGCTTTCTTT. This sequence encodes CSANANTEAFF.

This clonotype was found many times. The chain combines TRBV29-1 with TRBJ2-5; D is possibly TRBD1 or TRBD2 (5 bases each). The germline CDR1 and CDR2 sequences are SQVTM and ANQGSEA. V was trimmed by 5 bases and J by 0 bases, leaving 13 bases between them. The length of the CDR3 is 14 residues. DNA for the CDR3: TGCAGCGTTCCCGGTCCGGGGCACCAAGAGACCCAGTACTTC. Its protein is CSVPGPGHQETQYF.

This clonotype was picked up a small number of times. The chain employs TRBV9 and TRBJ1-2; 8 bases align to TRBD1. Looked up from germline, CDR1 is SGDLS and CDR2 is YYNGEE. CDR3 length: 15 residues. V lost 3 bases to trimming and J lost 4 bases; unmatched junction nucleotides: 8. The CDR3 is CASSAGGQGSYGYTF. The CDR3 DNA reads TGTGCCAGCAGCGCGGGCGGACAGGGCTCCTATGGCTACACCTTC.

The gene calls are TRBV11-1 and TRBJ2-5, with 8 positions matching TRBD1. Germline CDR1 and CDR2: SGHAT and FQDESV (reference sequence). Unmatched junction bases numbered 6, after V lost 1 base and J lost 5 bases. The CDR3 runs to 15 residues. The CDR3 loop is CASSLGQGTAETQYF. The CDR3 DNA is TGTGCCAGCAGCTTAGGACAGGGGACGGCGGAGACCCAGTACTTC. The full variable domain, rest sourced from reference TRBV11-1 and TRBJ2-5, is EAEVAQSPRYKITEKSQAVAFWCDPISGHATLYWYRQILGQGPELLVQFQDESVVDDSQLPKDRFSAERLKGVDSTLKIQPAELGDSAMYLCASSLGQGTAETQYFGPGTRLLVL.

This clonotype occurred many times. The chain recombines TRBV4-2 with TRBJ1-1, with TRBD1 matching over 8 bases. Germline V gene sequence: CDR1 LGHNA, CDR2 YNFKEQ. The CDR3 loop spans 14 amino acids. V was clipped by 6 bases and J by 4 bases; unmatched bases: 7. In DNA form, the CDR3 reads TGTGCCAGCAGAACACAGGGGGAGGTCACTGAAGCTTTCTTT. As protein: CASRTQGEVTEAFF.

The gene calls are TRBV4-1 and TRBJ2-5; TRBD1 matches 9 bases. The length of the CDR3 is 17 residues. The V segment lost 0 bases and the J segment 5 bases; nucleotides outside the gene matches: 10. Germline CDR1 reads MGHRA; CDR2 reads YSYEKL. Here the CDR3 reads CASSQDLGTGGYETQYF. The CDR3 region has the DNA TGCGCCAGCAGCCAAGATTTGGGAACAGGGGGCTATGAGACCCAGTACTTC.

The chain carries TRBV5-1 and TRBJ2-3; a weak D match, TRBD2 (6 bases). The CDR3 sequence is 15 residues long. The germline V and J ends were trimmed by 7 bases and 6 bases, with 21 bases remaining between them. The germline CDR1 and CDR2 sequences are SGHRS and YFSETQ. This chain's CDR3 is CASRPRRGPPDTQYF. The CDR3 DNA reads TGCGCCAGCCGTCCAAGGCGGGGACCCCCGGATACGCAGTATTTT.

This clonotype was found a few times. The chain has TRBV18 and TRBJ1-1, with D tentatively TRBD1 (5 bases). Germline V gene lookup returns CDR1 KGHSH and CDR2 LQKENI. There are 12 residues in the CDR3. Trimming took off 6 bases at V and 5 bases at J, with 10 bases between the two ends. The CDR3: CASSPGTTEAFF. The CDR3 DNA reads as TGTGCCAGCTCCCCTGGGACTACTGAAGCTTTCTTT.

At least ten counts were recorded for this clonotype. The J gene is TRBJ2-3, the V gene TRBV5-1, with TRBD1 as a possible D gene (6 bases). V lost 3 bases and J 1 base, leaving 9 bases between the germline ends. The CDR3 covers 14 residues. Germline-derived CDR1 and CDR2 are SGHRS and YFSETQ. Here the CDR3 reads CASSSGEGTDTQYF. The CDR3 DNA is TGCGCCAGCAGCTCAGGGGAAGGCACAGATACGCAGTATTTT.

At least ten counts were recorded for this clonotype. This chain joins TRBV25-1 and TRBJ1-5; D gene ambiguous. The CDR3 is 13 amino acids. The germline V gene has CDR1 MGHDK and CDR2 SYGVNS. V was shortened by 2 bases and J by 5 bases, with 7 bases between the two germline ends. CDR3: CASSETGDQPQHF. In DNA, the CDR3 is TGTGCCAGCAGTGAAACCGGCGATCAGCCCCAGCATTTT.